These 20 T cell receptor beta chains were all obtained from the same sample, sequenced in a study of cytomegalovirus exposure and HLA in healthy donors. Repertoires were generated with immunoSEQ multiplex PCR, while TCRdb's copy carries only in-frame clones and drops some. Among roughly 140,000 clones listed, roughly 90% were seen once. Sequenced sample: PBMCs. The source is a man in his late teens or twenties in good health and CMV-seronegative.

The chain carries TRBV9 and TRBJ2-1; D is possibly TRBD2 (6 bases). The germline gives CDR1 SGDLS, CDR2 YYNGEE. The CDR3 has 18 amino acids. Trimming left V 0 bases short and J 0 bases short, with 16 bases between. This chain's CDR3 is CASSVVGSGVSSYNEQFF. The DNA of the CDR3 is TGTGCCAGCAGCGTAGTGGGTAGCGGAGTTAGCTCCTACAATGAGCAGTTCTTC.

As DNA, the CDR3 is TGTGCCAGCAGCTTACCAGGGGGCAATCAGCCCCAGCATTTT. This sequence encodes CASSLPGGNQPQHF. V usage is TRBV7-9 and J usage is TRBJ1-5, with D perhaps matching TRBD1 (6 bases). The CDR3 has 14 residues. Germline V gene lookup returns CDR1 SEHNR and CDR2 FQNEAQ (reference sequence). V was clipped by 2 bases and J by 2 bases, with 7 bases between them.

This clone was recorded once. This sequence joins TRBV27 and TRBJ2-4; 9 bases are shared with TRBD1. Germline V gene data show CDR1 as MNHEY and CDR2 as SMNVEV (reference sequence). The CDR3 length is 13 residues. V shed 6 bases and J 8 bases; nucleotides not matched to a gene: 5. The CDR3 is CASRRQGGDIQYF. In nucleotides, the CDR3 is TGTGCCAGCAGGCGACAGGGGGGGGACATTCAGTACTTC.

This clone was recorded only once. The V and J genes are TRBV5-1 and TRBJ2-5, with TRBD2 identical over 8 bases. Germline loops: CDR1 SGHRS, CDR2 YFSETQ. This CDR3 comprises 17 residues. V gave up 0 bases and J gave up 5 bases; unmatched junction bases: 12. CDR3 loop: CASSLAEASSGSETQYF. The CDR3 nucleotides are TGCGCCAGCAGCTTGGCCGAAGCGTCTAGCGGGTCGGAGACCCAGTACTTC.

V is TRBV5-1 and J is TRBJ2-5; tentatively, D is TRBD2 (6 bases). The CDR3 has 12 residues. With 5 bases removed from V and 4 bases from J, the gap between germline ends came to 9 bases. Germline V gives CDR1 SGHRS, CDR2 YFSETQ. The CDR3 sequence is CASRAEGETQYF. The CDR3 DNA sequence: TGCGCCAGCAGGGCGGAGGGAGAGACCCAGTACTTC.

This chain links TRBV19 with TRBJ1-1; the match to TRBD1 covers 10 bases. CDR3 length: 14 amino acids. The V and J ends lost 10 bases and 2 bases, in that order; junction bases with no gene match: 7. Germline values: CDR1 LNHDA, CDR2 SQIVND (reference sequence). The CDR3 here is CATGTGVSNTEAFF. As DNA, the CDR3 is TGTGCCACCGGGACAGGGGTTTCAAACACTGAAGCTTTCTTT.

This chain joins TRBV7-8 and TRBJ2-1, with D perhaps matching TRBD1 (5 bases). The CDR3 runs 16 residues. Trimming took 1 base from V and 5 from J, leaving 15 bases between them. The V gene's germline CDR1 is SGHVS and CDR2 FQNEAQ. CDR3: CASSLEGRVSHNEQFF. The CDR3 DNA follows: TGTGCCAGCAGCTTAGAGGGCAGGGTCTCGCACAATGAGCAGTTCTTC.

This clone occurred a few times. The genes are TRBV11-2 and TRBJ1-4, with a possible D match to TRBD1 (6 bases). CDR3 length: 15 residues. Germline CDR1 reads SGHAT; CDR2 reads FQNNGV. Trimming left V 1 base short and J 8 bases short, with 14 bases between. CDR3 sequence: CASSLGWGHREKLFF. DNA of the CDR3: TGTGCCAGCAGCTTAGGTTGGGGACACAGGGAAAAACTGTTTTTT.

The chain joins TRBV5-6 to TRBJ2-3, with 8 bases fitting TRBD2. The length of the CDR3 is 13 residues. V shed 6 bases, J shed 4 bases, and the junction held 4 bases outside the gene matches. Germline V gene data show CDR1 as SGHDT and CDR2 as YYEEEE. The CDR3 nucleotides read TGTGCCAGCAAGCGGGAGCCCCCAGATACGCAGTATTTT. Translating gives CASKREPPDTQYF.

The rearrangement uses TRBV27 and TRBJ2-1; 7 bases fit TRBD2. V dropped 4 bases and J dropped 11; count of bases not matched to a gene: 5. CDR1 is MNHEY and CDR2 is SMNVEV in the germline V gene (reference sequence). The CDR3 consists of 12 residues. The CDR3 DNA follows: TGTGCCAGCAGTTCCCCACTAGCGAAGCAGTTCTTC. Protein product: CASSSPLAKQFF.

This clone was picked up one time. The rearrangement joins TRBV5-6 to TRBJ2-5; 15 bases fit TRBD2. The CDR3 extends over 18 amino acids. The V gene's germline CDR1 is SGHDT and CDR2 YYEEEE. V shed 4 bases and J 2 bases; nucleotides not matched to a gene: 9. The CDR3 sequence: CASSKGGLAGGFQETQYF. In DNA form, the CDR3 reads TGTGCCAGCAGCAAGGGGGGACTAGCGGGAGGTTTTCAAGAGACCCAGTACTTC.

The chain has TRBV19 and TRBJ1-4; D unresolved. V lost 6 bases and J 8 bases, leaving 10 bases between the germline ends. This CDR3 is 12 amino acids long. Germline V gene sequence: CDR1 LNHDA, CDR2 SQIVND (reference sequence). This CDR3 is CASSLRHEKLFF. Here the CDR3 DNA reads TGTGCCAGTAGCCTAAGACACGAAAAACTGTTTTTT.

The rearrangement links TRBV4-1 to TRBJ1-1, with D uncertain. This CDR3 comprises 12 residues. The V gene's germline CDR1 is MGHRA and CDR2 YSYEKL. V gave up 3 bases and J gave up 7 bases, with 9 bases separating them. CDR3: CASSQEDGEAFF. DNA for the CDR3: TGCGCCAGCAGCCAGGAGGACGGTGAAGCTTTCTTT.

This chain joins TRBV7-6 and TRBJ2-3; no definite D call. From germline, CDR1 is SGHVS and CDR2 FNYEAQ. The CDR3 is 13 amino acids. The V end lost 5 bases, the J end lost 12 bases, and 18 bases lay between the germline ends. The CDR3 protein is CASSTKAGDNQYF. The CDR3 nucleotides read TGTGCCAGCAGCACCAAGGCAGGTGACAACCAGTATTTT.

The V call is TRBV7-3, the J call TRBJ1-4; weak D call: TRBD1 (6 bases). Germline lookup yields CDR1 SGHTA and CDR2 FQGTGA. V was clipped by 5 bases and J by 8 bases, with 15 bases between them. The CDR3 consists of 14 residues. The CDR3 is CASSKQGGEEKLFF. DNA for the CDR3: TGTGCCAGCAGCAAACAGGGCGGTGAGGAAAAACTGTTTTTT.

This sequence joins TRBV12-5 and TRBJ2-2; 9 bases fit TRBD2. CDR1 is LGHNT, CDR2 FRNRAP, per germline. Trimming cost V 0 bases and J 0 bases; bases outside gene matches: 5. The CDR3 length is 18 residues. The CDR3 region has the DNA TGTGCTAGTGGTTTGGTAACAACTAGCGGGTCGAACACCGGGGAGCTGTTTTTT. This encodes CASGLVTTSGSNTGELFF.

V gene TRBV13 combines with J gene TRBJ1-1; unclear D gene. Trimming took off 2 bases at V and 8 bases at J, with 6 bases between the two ends. Germline V CDR1 and CDR2: PRHDT, FYEKMQ (reference sequence). The CDR3 contains 11 residues. CDR3 nucleotides: TGTGCCAGCAGCTTAACGGTGGAAGCTTTCTTT. It codes for CASSLTVEAFF.

The chain joins TRBV4-3 to TRBJ1-1; 12 bases match TRBD1. After removal of 0 bases from V and 3 bases from J, the junction contained 8 bases not matched to a gene. This CDR3 has 18 amino acids. Germline CDR1 LGHNA, CDR2 YSLEER. This CDR3 is CASSQDTGTGGLYTEAFF. CDR3 nucleotides: TGCGCCAGCAGCCAAGACACCGGGACAGGGGGCTTGTACACTGAAGCTTTCTTT.

The chain joins TRBV29-1 to TRBJ2-5, with D uncertain. The germline CDR1 and CDR2 sequences are SQVTM and ANQGSEA. The CDR3 totals 12 residues. Between the trimmed V and J ends, which lost 6 bases and 5 bases, there was a span of 13 bases. The CDR3 sequence: CSVIGYGETQYF. As DNA, the CDR3 is TGCAGCGTCATCGGATACGGGGAGACCCAGTACTTC.

The chain uses TRBV11-1 and TRBJ1-1, with 11 bases identical to TRBD1. The ends lost 3 bases at V and 7 bases at J; junction bases unmatched: 4. This CDR3 is built from 14 residues. Germline V gene lookup returns CDR1 SGHAT and CDR2 FQDESV (reference sequence). CDR3 nucleotides: TGTGCCAGCAGCTTCATGGGACAGGGGGTTGAAGCTTTCTTT. Translation: CASSFMGQGVEAFF.